Following are 10 T cell receptor beta chains from one sample sequenced in a study of response to subunit inactivated influenza vaccine. In TCRdb, the RT-PCR reads were re-called with MiXCR into one record per CDR3 protein. Among a few hundred thousand distinct CDR3 sequences listed, over 9% were seen once. These same records also appear under a second study, on T cells expressing NK-cell markers. That report notes: Generation of TCR beta cDNA was performed by 5'RACE template switching incorporating UMIs.

Material: PBMCs from blood, obtained on the day of vaccination. Receptors originate from a man aged 45-65 years who received an inactivated influenza vaccine.

This clonotype was seen a few times. The CDR3 sequence: CSAVWGGEVYNEQFF. The CDR3 DNA is TGCAGTGCCGTCTGGGGGGGAGAGGTCTACAATGAGCAGTTCTTC. The chain uses TRBV20-1 and TRBJ2-1; TRBD2 aligns across 7 bases. Per the germline V gene, CDR1 is DFQATT and CDR2 is SNEGSKA (reference sequence). CDR3 length: 15 residues. V dropped 6 bases and J dropped 3; count of bases not matched to a gene: 11.

This clonotype was counted a few times. This chain connects TRBV11-1 to TRBJ1-2; TRBD1 agrees at 9 bases. V lost 5 bases and J lost 0; bases outside the gene matches: 13. The CDR3 runs 18 residues. CDR1 and CDR2 (germline): SGHAT, FQDESV (reference sequence). The CDR3 sequence is CASSPFTGTGYSNYGYTF. Here the CDR3 DNA reads TGTGCCAGCAGCCCGTTCACCGGGACAGGGTATTCTAACTATGGCTACACCTTC.

This clonotype was seen a few times. The gene calls are TRBV15 and TRBJ1-1, with D unclear. CDR1 is LNHNV, CDR2 YYDKDF, per germline (reference sequence). The CDR3 has 13 amino acids. V dropped 3 bases and J dropped 10 bases, with 15 bases sitting between them. CDR3 sequence (DNA): TGTGCCACCAGCAGTGCGGTGGGGAGTGGAGCTTTCTTT. Translated: CATSSAVGSGAFF.

This clonotype was detected a few times. This chain links TRBV6-2 or TRBV6-3 with TRBJ1-5; no clear D. CDR1 and CDR2 from the germline V gene are MNHEY and SVGEGT. Trimming removed 7 bases at V and 4 bases at J, with 11 bases between. The length of the CDR3 is 13 residues. Here the CDR3 reads CASTDRRNQPQHF. DNA for the CDR3: TGTGCCAGCACCGACCGGCGGAATCAGCCCCAGCATTTT.

The chain combines TRBV18 with TRBJ1-6; D is unclear. Germline CDR1 is KGHSH and CDR2 is LQKENI. V was trimmed by 3 bases and J by 8 bases, leaving 11 bases between them. The CDR3 runs 14 residues. The CDR3 loop is CASSPDPRHSPLHF. For the CDR3, the DNA is TGTGCCAGCTCACCTGATCCCCGACATTCACCCCTCCACTTT.

This clonotype showed up many times. The gene calls are TRBV12-3 or TRBV12-4 and TRBJ1-3; no reliable D call. V lost 6 bases, J lost 0 bases, and 6 bases lay in between. There are 13 residues in the CDR3. The CDR3 loop is CASSVISGNTIYF. DNA of the CDR3: TGTGCCAGCAGCGTTATCTCTGGAAACACCATATATTTT.

This clonotype came up a few times. The rearrangement uses TRBV6-2 or TRBV6-3 and TRBJ2-7; 15 nucleotides line up with TRBD2. The trim removed 6 bases at V and 5 bases at J, leaving 5 bases unmatched. The CDR3 sequence is 15 residues long. CDR1 and CDR2 from the germline V gene are MNHEY and SVGEGT. CDR3 sequence (DNA): TGTGCCAGCAGCCGCGGGACTAGCGGGAGGAACGAGCAGTACTTC. This encodes CASSRGTSGRNEQYF.

This clonotype came up a few times. The V gene is TRBV18, the J gene TRBJ2-7; a possible D gene is TRBD1 (5 bases). Trimming took off 3 bases at V and 2 bases at J, with 11 bases between the two ends. Germline V gives CDR1 KGHSH, CDR2 LQKENI. The length of the CDR3 is 14 residues. CDR3 in amino acids: CASSPGRETYEQYF. The CDR3 coding sequence is TGTGCCAGCTCACCTGGCAGGGAAACCTACGAGCAGTACTTC.

The chain uses TRBV5-6 and TRBJ2-1; the match to TRBD2 covers 10 bases. The CDR3 sequence is 16 residues long. Unmatched junction bases numbered 12, after V lost 3 bases and J lost 9 bases. Per germline, CDR1 SGHDT and CDR2 YYEEEE. The CDR3 DNA follows: TGTGCCAGCAGCTCTCTAGCGGGAGCGGTAAACAGTGAGCAGTTCTTC. Amino acids: CASSSLAGAVNSEQFF.

At least ten counts were recorded for this clonotype. The rearrangement links TRBV20-1 to TRBJ2-7, with 7 bases identical to TRBD1. The V and J ends lost 3 bases and 5 bases, in that order; junction bases with no gene match: 10. Per the germline V gene, CDR1 is DFQATT and CDR2 is SNEGSKA (reference sequence). The CDR3 is made up of 14 amino acids. In DNA form, the CDR3 reads TGCAGTGCTAGTAGTGGTGGACAGGAGGACGAGCAGTACTTC. Protein product: CSASSGGQEDEQYF.